This T cell receptor beta chain appears in the sequencing data of a study of beta chain features in type 1 diabetes. Notes on the study in general: Unsettled here was the matter of whether HLA type influences TCRB rearrangement. Significant though moderate, a shortening of TCRB CDR3s appeared in all four CD4+ subsets of Type 1 diabetes patients.

Expressed TCRB transcripts got sequenced, as all isolated RNA was reverse transcribed. Profiled with immunoSEQ multiplex PCR; TCRdb holds only in-frame clones, not every one. In the table there are approximately 240,000 clones, 15% to 20% of which are singletons. There are 14 residues in the CDR3. Germline V gene sequence: CDR1 SEHNR, CDR2 FQNEAQ (reference sequence). A word on this clone: Its antigen is not known.

The receptor's source is a man younger than 40 with type 1 diabetes. V usage is TRBV7-9 and J usage is TRBJ2-1; 8 bases are shared with TRBD2. Sequencing input: naive CD4+ T cells from blood. The CDR3 nucleotides are TGTGCAGTCGGCCGGACTAGCCCGTACAATGAGCAGTTCTTC. Translated, it gives CAVGRTSPYNEQFF.